A single sample is the source of the 30 T cell receptor beta chains below, sequenced in a study of technical replicates of blood from a few donors. The protocol was immunoSEQ multiplex PCR, while the TCRdb copy is restricted to in-frame clones and leaves out a portion. The sample records about 79,000 clones, under 95% being singletons. Sequencing used T cells isolated from PBMCs. The receptor source for this set is a human donor in good health.

The gene calls are TRBV7-9 and TRBJ1-2; a weak D match, TRBD1 (6 bases). This CDR3 comprises 17 residues. V lost 0 bases and J lost 7, with 21 bases in between. Germline CDR1 reads SEHNR; CDR2 reads FQNEAQ (reference sequence). The DNA of the CDR3 is TGTGCCAGCAGCTTAGCGGTCGGGACACCCCATGGTAGTGGCTACACCTTC. This gives the protein CASSLAVGTPHGSGYTF. The whole variable domain, remainder taken from reference TRBV7-9 and TRBJ1-2, is DTGVSQNPRHKITKRGQNVTFRCDPISEHNRLYWYRQTLGQGPEFLTYFQNEAQLEKSRLLSDRFSAERPKGSFSTLEIQRTEQGDSAMYLCASSLAVGTPHGSGYTFGSGTRLTVV.

The rearrangement joins TRBV4-1 to TRBJ2-5, with 8 bases identical to TRBD2. This CDR3 is 16 amino acids long. Germline CDR1 is MGHRA and CDR2 is YSYEKL. The V segment lost 5 bases and the J segment 0 bases; nucleotides outside the gene matches: 8. The CDR3 region is CASSTRGGWDQETQYF. DNA for the CDR3: TGCGCCAGCAGCACCCGGGGGGGCTGGGACCAAGAGACCCAGTACTTC.

The CDR3 here is CSVGPGQTAWEQYF. The DNA for the CDR3 is TGCAGCGTGGGGCCGGGACAGACTGCGTGGGAGCAGTACTTC. The V call is TRBV29-1, the J call TRBJ2-7, with 7 bases matching TRBD1. Germline-derived CDR1 and CDR2 are SQVTM and ANQGSEA. This CDR3 is built from 14 residues. V lost 6 bases, J lost 7 bases, and 15 bases stayed unmatched.

The chain employs TRBV7-9 and TRBJ2-1, with a possible D match to TRBD1 (6 bases). Germline V lookup: CDR1 SEHNR, CDR2 FQNEAQ (reference sequence). V dropped 6 bases and J dropped 3 bases, with 12 bases sitting between them. This CDR3 region has 14 residues. CDR3 sequence reads: CASRLGHIYNEQFF. Written as DNA, the CDR3 is TGTGCCAGCAGATTGGGACACATCTACAATGAGCAGTTCTTC. Using reference TRBV7-9 and TRBJ2-1 for the parts outside the CDR3, the full variable domain is DTGVSQNPRHKITKRGQNVTFRCDPISEHNRLYWYRQTLGQGPEFLTYFQNEAQLEKSRLLSDRFSAERPKGSFSTLEIQRTEQGDSAMYLCASRLGHIYNEQFFGPGTRLTVL.

V is TRBV11-2 and J is TRBJ1-1; TRBD1 might be the D (6 bases). The germline CDR1 and CDR2 sequences are SGHAT and FQNNGV. V dropped 1 base and J dropped 0 bases, with 15 bases sitting between them. The CDR3 runs to 17 residues. The CDR3 DNA sequence: TGTGCCAGCAGCTTAGTAGGGGCAGGGGTCCTGAACACTGAAGCTTTCTTT. Translation: CASSLVGAGVLNTEAFF.

The CDR3: CASSEWAGTSTDTQYF. DNA for the CDR3: TGTGCCAGCAGTGAATGGGCGGGGACCTCCACAGATACGCAGTATTTT. This sequence joins TRBV2 and TRBJ2-3, with TRBD2 as a possible D gene (6 bases). Germline V gene sequence: CDR1 SNHLY, CDR2 FYNNEI. Trimming cost V 2 bases and J 2 bases, with 14 bases left between them. The CDR3 length is 16 residues.

The V call is TRBV4-1, the J call TRBJ1-5; the match to TRBD1 covers 10 bases. With V trimmed by 3 bases and J by 4 bases, 9 bases remained unmatched. This CDR3 region has 17 residues. Germline-derived CDR1 and CDR2 are MGHRA and YSYEKL. The CDR3 region is CASSHPGQGRSNQPQHF. CDR3 coding DNA: TGCGCCAGCAGCCATCCGGGACAGGGGAGGTCAAATCAGCCCCAGCATTTT.

The V and J genes are TRBV7-9 and TRBJ1-2, with TRBD1 matching over 7 bases. J gave up 1 base and V 6 bases, and 5 bases lay outside the gene matches. Germline values: CDR1 SEHNR, CDR2 FQNEAQ (reference sequence). The CDR3 has 14 residues. CDR3 residues: CASSGQDFNYGYTF. CDR3 coding DNA: TGTGCCAGCAGTGGACAGGATTTTAACTATGGCTACACCTTC.

The CDR3 sequence is CASSIEWGTGDGHEQFF. CDR3 nucleotides: TGTGCCAGTAGTATAGAGTGGGGGACAGGGGATGGGCATGAGCAGTTCTTC. The chain links TRBV19 to TRBJ2-1; TRBD1 matches at 10 bases. Germline V gives CDR1 LNHDA, CDR2 SQIVND (reference sequence). The CDR3 is 17 amino acids. Losses at the gene ends were 0 bases for V and 8 bases for J; bases not matched to a gene: 10.

The rearrangement uses TRBV15 and TRBJ2-1, with a possible D match to TRBD2 (6 bases). The CDR3 spans 16 residues. Trimming cost V 1 base and J 4 bases, with 14 bases left between them. From germline, CDR1 is LNHNV and CDR2 YYDKDF (reference sequence). The CDR3 here is CATSRGTGTGYNEQFF. CDR3 bases: TGTGCCACCAGCAGAGGCACCGGGACTGGTTACAATGAGCAGTTCTTC.

The chain joins TRBV15 to TRBJ1-1, with D perhaps matching TRBD1 (6 bases). The length of the CDR3 is 13 residues. V lost 2 bases and J lost 3, with 7 bases in between. The germline V gene encodes CDR1 LNHNV and CDR2 YYDKDF (reference sequence). The CDR3 DNA reads TGTGCCACCAGCAGAAACAGGGACACTGAAGCTTTCTTT. Its protein is CATSRNRDTEAFF.

A few counts support this clone. The chain is built from TRBV6-1 and TRBJ1-1; D unresolved. This CDR3 spans 13 amino acids. The V and J ends lost 6 bases and 1 base respectively, with 9 bases between them. The V gene's germline CDR1 is MNHNS and CDR2 SASEGT. The CDR3 DNA is TGTGCCAGCAGCTCCGAGGAGAACACTGAAGCTTTCTTT. It codes for CASSSEENTEAFF.

DNA of the CDR3: TGTGCCAGCAGTTACTCGAAAGGGGGTGACACCGGGGAGCTGTTTTTT. Amino acids: CASSYSKGGDTGELFF. The rearrangement links TRBV6-6 to TRBJ2-2, with D perhaps TRBD1 (6 bases). The CDR3 runs 16 residues. Trimming left V 0 bases short and J 3 bases short, with 11 bases between. CDR1 and CDR2 from the germline V gene are MNHNY and SVGAGI (reference sequence).

The gene calls are TRBV6-5 and TRBJ2-1, with D perhaps TRBD2 (6 bases). Germline lookup yields CDR1 MNHEY and CDR2 SVGAGI. Trimming removed 2 bases from V and 5 bases from J, with 13 bases in between. The CDR3 is made up of 15 amino acids. The CDR3, as DNA: TGTGCCAGCAGTTACCAGGGACTGGCAAACAATGAGCAGTTCTTC. Translating it yields CASSYQGLANNEQFF.

This clone was seen a few times. The CDR3 sequence is CASSYSREAFF. CDR3 nucleotide sequence: TGTGCCAGCAGTTACAGCCGTGAAGCTTTCTTT. The gene calls are TRBV2 and TRBJ1-1; D not certain. The CDR3 is 11 residues long. V was cut by 5 bases and J by 7 bases, with 8 bases left in between. From germline, CDR1 is SNHLY and CDR2 FYNNEI.

This chain joins TRBV6-1 and TRBJ1-3; 7 nucleotides match TRBD1. V gave up 4 bases and J gave up 5 bases; unmatched junction bases: 14. There are 17 residues in the CDR3. Germline V gene data show CDR1 as MNHNS and CDR2 as SASEGT. This CDR3 reads CASSAPQPGGNRNTIYF. CDR3 nucleotides: TGTGCCAGCAGTGCCCCACAACCAGGGGGAAACCGAAACACCATATATTTT.

This chain links TRBV7-6 with TRBJ2-2; TRBD1 agrees at 12 bases. The CDR3 totals 16 residues. Germline V gives CDR1 SGHVS, CDR2 FNYEAQ. Trimming removed 1 base from V and 8 bases from J; junction bases left unmatched: 5. The CDR3 is CASSLDGTGGAGELFF. The CDR3 DNA reads TGTGCCAGCAGCTTAGACGGGACAGGGGGCGCGGGGGAGCTGTTTTTT.

The rearrangement links TRBV9 to TRBJ2-5, with 10 bases that match TRBD2. The CDR3 runs 14 residues. Germline V gives CDR1 SGDLS, CDR2 YYNGEE. The V and J ends lost 4 bases and 2 bases, in that order; junction bases with no gene match: 2. The CDR3 nucleotides are TGTGCCAGCAGCCGGACTAGCGGACAAGAGACCCAGTACTTC. Translated, it gives CASSRTSGQETQYF. The full variable domain, its missing parts supplied by reference TRBV9 and TRBJ2-5, is DSGVTQTPKHLITATGQRVTLRCSPRSGDLSVYWYQQSLDQGLQFLIQYYNGEERAKGNILERFSAQQFPDLHSELNLSSLELGDSALYFCASSRTSGQETQYFGPGTRLLVL.

The CDR3 loop reads CASKSAGLYSNQPQHF. The DNA of the CDR3 is TGTGCCAGTAAGTCGGCCGGACTCTATAGCAATCAGCCCCAGCATTTT. The chain is built from TRBV19 and TRBJ1-5; D not certain. The germline V and J ends were trimmed by 7 bases and 0 bases, with 16 bases remaining between them. Germline CDR1 is LNHDA and CDR2 is SQIVND (reference sequence). CDR3 length: 16 amino acids.

The chain carries TRBV14 and TRBJ1-6, with 8 bases identical to TRBD1. J lost 9 bases, V lost 2 bases, and 6 bases had no gene match. There are 15 residues in the CDR3. CDR1 and CDR2 (germline): SGHDN, FVKESK. The CDR3 reads CASSQIRTGISPLHF. CDR3 nucleotides: TGTGCCAGCAGCCAAATCCGGACAGGGATTTCACCCCTCCACTTT.

J is TRBJ2-2 and V is TRBV4-1, with 7 bases lining up with TRBD2. Germline loops: CDR1 MGHRA, CDR2 YSYEKL. J was trimmed by 4 bases and V by 2 bases; bases with no gene match: 13. The CDR3 has 18 residues. The CDR3 reads CASSQNGGSRAGTGELFF. CDR3 DNA: TGCGCCAGCAGCCAAAACGGGGGGTCGAGGGCCGGCACCGGGGAGCTGTTTTTT.

This chain joins TRBV7-9 and TRBJ2-5; D gene uncertain. Germline CDR1 SEHNR, CDR2 FQNEAQ (reference sequence). V was shortened by 5 bases and J by 4 bases, with 17 bases between the two germline ends. CDR3 length equals 15 residues. CDR3 nucleotides: TGTGCCAGCAGCCAGTGGCTAGATCCCCGAGAGACCCAGTACTTC. The encoded protein is CASSQWLDPRETQYF.

The rearrangement joins TRBV7-2 to TRBJ1-3; 8 nucleotides line up with TRBD1. The CDR3 runs 16 residues. J was trimmed by 3 bases and V by 3 bases; bases with no gene match: 7. CDR1 SGHTA and CDR2 FQGNSA come from the germline V gene. The CDR3 sequence: CASSFYGQGIGNTIYF. As DNA, the CDR3 is TGTGCCAGCAGCTTTTACGGACAGGGTATTGGAAACACCATATATTTT.

This chain uses TRBV28 with TRBJ1-4, with D unclear. V shed 3 bases and J shed 6 bases, with 23 bases lying between them. This CDR3 contains 18 residues. CDR1 is MDHEN, CDR2 SYDVKM, per germline. The CDR3 DNA reads TGTGCCAGCAGTTTTTTGGCCGGTCTGAGGGCCTCTCATGAAAAACTGTTTTTT. Translation gives CASSFLAGLRASHEKLFF.

This chain uses TRBV5-1 with TRBJ2-1, with TRBD2 matching over 10 bases. CDR1 SGHRS and CDR2 YFSETQ come from the germline V gene. CDR3 length: 15 amino acids. Losses at the gene ends were 0 bases for V and 12 bases for J; bases not matched to a gene: 9. CDR3 loop: CASSLATSGMGMQFF. CDR3 nucleotide sequence: TGCGCCAGCAGCTTGGCCACTAGCGGGATGGGGATGCAGTTCTTC.

This chain connects TRBV7-9 to TRBJ2-2; D may be TRBD2 (6 bases). V lost 4 bases and J 4 bases, leaving 13 bases between the germline ends. This CDR3 is 15 amino acids long. Germline V gives CDR1 SEHNR, CDR2 FQNEAQ (reference sequence). CDR3 nucleotide sequence: TGTGCCAGCAGCTCAGGCCCCGGGGGCACCGGGGAGCTGTTTTTT. This codes for CASSSGPGGTGELFF.

This chain links TRBV29-1 with TRBJ2-2, with D tentatively TRBD2 (6 bases). The CDR3 is 15 amino acids. Germline V gene sequence: CDR1 SQVTM, CDR2 ANQGSEA. Deletions cut 6 bases from V and 1 base from J, with 15 bases between. The CDR3 coding sequence is TGCAGCGTGAGGGGCGGGGCCCAGAACACCGGGGAGCTGTTTTTT. Translation: CSVRGGAQNTGELFF.

V gene TRBV5-6 combines with J gene TRBJ2-7, with TRBD1 matching over 8 bases. Germline-derived CDR1 and CDR2 are SGHDT and YYEEEE. The CDR3 loop spans 14 amino acids. V lost 2 bases, J lost 3 bases, and 4 bases stayed unmatched. The CDR3 sequence: CASSLGTGGYEQYF. In DNA, the CDR3 is TGTGCCAGCAGCTTAGGGACAGGAGGCTACGAGCAGTACTTC.

The J gene is TRBJ2-2, the V gene TRBV4-1; TRBD2 matches 8 bases. The junction had 9 bases not matched to a gene; V was cut back by 4 bases and J by 5 bases. This CDR3 has 16 amino acids. CDR1 and CDR2 from the germline V gene are MGHRA and YSYEKL. CDR3 DNA sequence: TGCGCCAGCAGCCCATCCGGGGGGGAAGGAACCGGGGAGCTGTTTTTT. This gives the protein CASSPSGGEGTGELFF.

CDR3 amino acids: CASSFGRTQETQYF. The CDR3 DNA is TGTGCCAGCAGCTTCGGGCGGACTCAAGAGACCCAGTACTTC. The genes are TRBV11-3 and TRBJ2-5; a possible D gene is TRBD2 (5 bases). In germline, CDR1 is SGHNT, CDR2 YENEEA. The CDR3 has 14 residues. V shed 3 bases and J shed 2 bases, with 10 bases lying between them.